This T cell receptor beta chain was found in a study of OX40 agonist ivuxolimab in advanced cancers. The assay was immunoSEQ multiplex PCR, and TCRdb's table has in-frame clones only and misses some. The repertoire includes around 25,000 clones, about nine tenths of them detected once, and about 31% sits in the top ten. Germline V lookup: CDR1 GTSNPN, CDR2 SVGIG (reference sequence). Trimming shortened V by 6 bases and J by 5 bases, and 14 bases separated the two germline ends. The CDR3 is 13 residues long. The chain recombines TRBV30 with TRBJ1-5; D perhaps matches TRBD1 (5 bases). The material sequenced was CD4+ or CD8+ T cells sorted from blood, taken in a trial of the OX40 agonist ivuxolimab. The TCR originated in an adult with an advanced solid tumor such as melanoma, head and neck, liver or kidney cancer. The CDR3 region has the DNA TGTGCCTGTACCCGGGGACCGCATCAGCCCCAGCATTTT. Protein sequence: CACTRGPHQPQHF.